The entry below describes one T cell receptor (beta chain). Donors likely had unrecorded immune exposures despite being nominally healthy when sampled. The sample belongs to a study of cytomegalovirus exposure and HLA in healthy donors. Study-level background: About 79 million unique TCRs from HLA-typed donors were held in an early data release.

In the PCR, 60 Vbeta and 13 Jbeta primers were used. The method was immunoSEQ multiplex PCR; TCRdb's version includes in-frame clones alone and lacks a portion of them. The sample carries tens of thousands of clones, roughly 78% recorded once. The CDR3 length is 16 residues. Germline V gene lookup returns CDR1 SGHTA and CDR2 FQGNSA. The ends lost 5 bases at V and 2 bases at J; junction bases unmatched: 3. The sequenced sample was PBMCs. The source is a man aged 18 to 29 in good health and CMV-seronegative. This sequence joins TRBV7-2 and TRBJ2-5; TRBD2 agrees at 15 bases. The CDR3 is CASSPGLAGGQETQYF. The CDR3 DNA reads as TGTGCCAGCAGCCCCGGACTAGCGGGAGGGCAAGAGACCCAGTACTTC.